This T cell receptor beta chain is drawn from a study of OX40 agonist ivuxolimab in advanced cancers. The length of the CDR3 is 14 residues. V was clipped by 1 base and J by 5 bases; unmatched bases: 5. Germline CDR1 is SGHNT and CDR2 is YYREEE (reference sequence). This clone was detected once. The table came from immunoSEQ multiplex PCR; TCRdb's copy has only in-frame clones and leaves some out. The sample records approximately 66,000 clones, 88% being singletons. The chain is built from TRBV5-4 and TRBJ1-2; 7 bases are shared with TRBD1. The clonotype originates from an adult with an advanced solid tumor such as melanoma, head and neck, liver or kidney cancer. Sequencing used CD4+ or CD8+ T cells sorted from blood, obtained in a trial of the OX40 agonist ivuxolimab. The CDR3 here is CASSLIGTAYGYTF. The CDR3 coding sequence is TGTGCCAGCAGCTTGATTGGGACAGCTTATGGCTACACCTTC.